A selection of T cell receptor beta chains follows, all from one sample in a study of blood T cell repertoires in COVID-19. Assay: immunoSEQ multiplex PCR; the TCRdb copy retains only in-frame clones and omits some. The sample includes roughly 26,000 clones, approximately 64% of them seen just once. The material sequenced was peripheral blood. The source is a man between 60 and 70 years old with active or convalescent COVID-19. Both conserved end residues are part of each CDR3. D genes are given only for firm matches. Size values are once, few and many counts, or a class for expanded clones, and some rows have none.

j_call	v_call	d_call	clone_size	cdr3_aa	cdr3_nt
TRBJ2-7	TRBV29-1	TRBD2	.	CSTRAGGASYEQYF	TGCAGCACCAGGGCGGGGGGTGCCTCCTACGAGCAGTACTTC
TRBJ1-3	TRBV6-5	.	.	CASSKPPGAGNTIYF	TGTGCCAGCTCCAAACCGCCAGGGGCAGGAAACACCATATATTTT
TRBJ2-7	TRBV19	TRBD1	.	CASSPTGPGGRHEQYF	TGTGCCAGTAGTCCCACGGGCCCAGGGGGTAGACACGAGCAGTACTTC
TRBJ2-7	TRBV3-1/TRBV3-2	.	few	CASSQYSQSGYEQYF	TGTGCCAGCAGCCAGTATAGTCAAAGCGGCTACGAGCAGTACTTC
TRBJ1-2	TRBV9	.	once	CASSVDPRGGYTF	TGTGCCAGCAGCGTAGACCCCAGGGGCGGCTACACCTTC
TRBJ1-2	TRBV18	TRBD1	few	CASSGTESYGYTF	TGTGCCAGCTCAGGGACAGAGTCCTATGGCTACACCTTC
TRBJ2-7	TRBV6-2/TRBV6-3	TRBD1	.	CASSYRSQGDYEQYF	TGTGCCAGCAGTTACCGTAGTCAGGGGGATTACGAGCAGTACTTC
TRBJ2-2	TRBV7-6	TRBD2	few	CASSLTGPTSGSSGTGELFF	TGTGCCAGCAGCTTAACTGGACCCACTAGCGGGAGTTCTGGCACCGGGGAGCTGTTTTTT
TRBJ1-2	TRBV11-3	.	.	CASSLVAGWRYGYTF	TGTGCCAGCAGCTTAGTGGCCGGGTGGAGATATGGCTACACCTTC
TRBJ2-3	TRBV3-1/TRBV3-2	TRBD1	.	CASSRQGAGDTQYF	TGTGCCAGCAGCCGACAGGGGGCGGGAGATACGCAGTATTTT
TRBJ2-5	TRBV5-1	.	.	CASSSGQTILQETQYF	TGCGCCAGCAGCAGTGGACAGACTATACTGCAAGAGACCCAGTACTTC
TRBJ2-3	TRBV6-5	TRBD2	.	CASKTSGVTDTQYF	TGTGCCAGTAAGACTAGCGGGGTCACAGATACGCAGTATTTT
TRBJ2-1	TRBV5-4	.	.	CASSGEGRTRSNEQFF	TGTGCCAGCAGCGGGGAAGGACGGACTCGATCCAATGAGCAGTTCTTC
TRBJ1-6	TRBV5-1	.	few	CASNRGAYNSPLHF	TGCGCCAGCAATCGGGGGGCCTATAATTCACCCCTCCACTTT
TRBJ2-1	TRBV18	TRBD1	.	CASSPTGSDEQFF	TGTGCCAGCTCACCGACAGGGTCAGATGAGCAGTTCTTC
TRBJ2-5	TRBV4-1	TRBD2	.	CASSQNRGGASETQYF	TGCGCCAGCAGCCAAAATCGCGGGGGGGCCTCCGAGACCCAGTACTTC
TRBJ1-1	TRBV19	.	.	CASSIAEGSAFF	TGTGCCAGTAGTATAGCTGAGGGATCAGCTTTCTTT
TRBJ1-2	TRBV27	.	.	CASRTNPGTYGYTF	TGTGCCAGCAGGACCAACCCAGGCACCTATGGCTACACCTTC
TRBJ2-5	TRBV19	TRBD1	.	CASSIQQGERETQYF	TGTGCCAGTAGTATCCAACAGGGGGAAAGAGAGACCCAGTACTTC
TRBJ2-3	TRBV19	TRBD1	.	CATAGTGTDTQYF	TGTGCCACCGCCGGGACAGGCACAGATACGCAGTATTTT
TRBJ2-4	TRBV2	TRBD1	.	CASSDQGATKNIQYF	TGTGCCAGCAGTGATCAGGGGGCGACCAAAAACATTCAGTACTTC
TRBJ2-7	TRBV19	TRBD2	.	CASSVLQSGTLYEQYF	TGTGCCAGTAGTGTTCTCCAAAGCGGGACCCTCTACGAGCAGTACTTC
TRBJ1-1	TRBV13	.	.	CASSLGGGALLNTEAFF	TGTGCCAGCAGCTTAGGAGGTGGGGCCCTACTGAACACTGAAGCTTTCTTT
TRBJ1-1	TRBV5-6	.	.	CASSLRTVSNTEAFF	TGTGCCAGCAGCTTGCGCACAGTCTCGAACACTGAAGCTTTCTTT
TRBJ1-1	TRBV5-6	.	.	CASTRRGTINTEAFF	TGTGCCAGCACCCGGCGGGGCACAATTAACACTGAAGCTTTCTTT
TRBJ2-1	TRBV5-1	TRBD2	.	CASSLGAGGYEQFF	TGCGCCAGCAGCTTGGGGGCGGGAGGATATGAGCAGTTCTTC
TRBJ1-2	TRBV11-2	TRBD1	.	CASSSTTGASYGYTF	TGTGCCAGCAGCTCCACGACAGGGGCGAGCTATGGCTACACCTTC
TRBJ1-1	TRBV5-4	.	.	CASSLSRNVNTEAFF	TGTGCCAGCAGCTTAAGCAGGAACGTGAACACTGAAGCTTTCTTT
TRBJ1-4	TRBV7-9	.	once	CASSTTPGEKLFF	TGTGCCAGCAGTACCACACCGGGAGAAAAACTGTTTTTT
TRBJ2-1	TRBV6-4	TRBD2	.	CASSGFSGKYNEQFF	TGTGCCAGCAGTGGCTTCAGCGGGAAGTACAATGAGCAGTTCTTC
TRBJ1-1	TRBV29-1	.	few	CSVEGGSMNTEAFF	TGCAGCGTTGAAGGGGGCAGCATGAACACTGAAGCTTTCTTT
TRBJ2-7	TRBV6-6	.	few	CASSPGGPQYEQYF	TGTGCCAGCAGCCCGGGTGGCCCTCAGTACGAGCAGTACTTC
TRBJ1-1	TRBV27	TRBD1	few	CASSLFEGAGTEAFF	TGTGCCAGCAGTTTATTTGAGGGGGCTGGCACTGAAGCTTTCTTT
TRBJ2-7	TRBV10-1	TRBD2	.	CATGTNYEQYF	TGCGCCACCGGGACTAACTACGAGCAGTACTTC
TRBJ2-5	TRBV13	TRBD1	few	CASSTDRGGETQYF	TGTGCCAGCAGCACGGACAGGGGGGGGGAGACCCAGTACTTC
TRBJ1-4	TRBV2	.	few	CASCYHPTNEKLFF	TGTGCCAGCTGCTACCACCCAACTAATGAAAAACTGTTTTTT
TRBJ2-7	TRBV19	TRBD1	.	CASSEPGQVHPYEQYF	TGTGCCAGTAGTGAACCGGGACAGGTTCACCCGTACGAGCAGTACTTC
TRBJ2-7	TRBV19	TRBD1	.	CASSPRTGWQYF	TGTGCCAGTAGTCCGAGGACAGGATGGCAGTACTTC
TRBJ1-2	TRBV11-2	.	.	CASSLRDADYGYTF	TGTGCCAGCAGCTTACGCGACGCGGACTATGGCTACACCTTC
TRBJ2-7	TRBV11-3	.	.	CASSFGESYEQYF	TGTGCCAGCAGCTTCGGGGAATCCTACGAGCAGTACTTC